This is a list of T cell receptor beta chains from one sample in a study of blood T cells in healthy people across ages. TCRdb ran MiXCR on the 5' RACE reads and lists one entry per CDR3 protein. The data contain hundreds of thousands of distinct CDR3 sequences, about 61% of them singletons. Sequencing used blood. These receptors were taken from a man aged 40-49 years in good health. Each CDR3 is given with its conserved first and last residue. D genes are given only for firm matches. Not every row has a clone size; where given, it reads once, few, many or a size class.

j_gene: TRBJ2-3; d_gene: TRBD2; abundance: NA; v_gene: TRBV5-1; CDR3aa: CASSLDSGGATDTQYF; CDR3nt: TGCGCCAGCAGCTTAGATAGCGGGGGGGCCACAGATACGCAGTATTTT
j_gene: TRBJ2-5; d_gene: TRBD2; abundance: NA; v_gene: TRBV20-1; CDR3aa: CGARRGGEETQYF; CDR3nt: TGCGGTGCTAGACGCGGGGGTGAGGAGACCCAGTACTTC
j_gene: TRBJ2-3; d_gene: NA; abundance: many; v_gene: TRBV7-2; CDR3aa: CASSLTGDTQYF; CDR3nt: TGTGCCAGCAGCTTAACCGGAGATACGCAGTATTTT
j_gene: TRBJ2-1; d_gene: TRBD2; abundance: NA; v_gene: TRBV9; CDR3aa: CASSVRLANYNEQFF; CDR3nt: TGTGCCAGCAGCGTAAGACTAGCGAACTACAATGAGCAGTTCTTC
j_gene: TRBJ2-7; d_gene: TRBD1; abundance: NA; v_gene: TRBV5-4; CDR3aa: CASSLGDRGYIEQYF; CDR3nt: TGTGCCAGCAGCTTGGGGGACAGGGGGTATATCGAGCAGTACTTC
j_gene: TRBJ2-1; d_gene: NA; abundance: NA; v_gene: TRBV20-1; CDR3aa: CSAYAPPSTYNEQFF; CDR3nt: TGCAGTGCTTACGCCCCCCCCTCCACCTACAATGAGCAGTTCTTC
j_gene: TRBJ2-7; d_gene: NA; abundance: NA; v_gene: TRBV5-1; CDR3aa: CASGRGDRDSYEQYF; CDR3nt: TGCGCCAGCGGGCGGGGGGACAGGGACTCCTACGAGCAGTACTTC
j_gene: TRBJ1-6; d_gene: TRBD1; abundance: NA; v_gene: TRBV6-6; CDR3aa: CASRGQGVSPLHF; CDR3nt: TGTGCCAGCAGGGGACAGGGGGTTTCACCCCTCCACTTT
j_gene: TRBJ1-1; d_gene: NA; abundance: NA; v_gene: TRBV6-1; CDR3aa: CASSPQQGGNTEAFF; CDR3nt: TGTGCCAGCAGTCCTCAACAGGGAGGGAACACTGAAGCTTTCTTT
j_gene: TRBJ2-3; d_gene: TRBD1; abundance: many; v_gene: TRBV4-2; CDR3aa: CASSHPGQERDTQYF; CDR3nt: TGTGCCAGCAGCCACCCGGGACAGGAGCGAGATACGCAGTATTTT
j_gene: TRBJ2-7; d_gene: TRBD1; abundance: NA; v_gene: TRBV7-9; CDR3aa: CASSLAQGELHEQYF; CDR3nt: TGTGCCAGCAGCTTAGCGCAGGGGGAGCTTCACGAGCAGTACTTC
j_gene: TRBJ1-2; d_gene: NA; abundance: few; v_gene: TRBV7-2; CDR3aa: CASSLDRGSHGYTF; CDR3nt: TGTGCCAGCAGCTTAGACCGAGGGTCACATGGCTACACCTTC
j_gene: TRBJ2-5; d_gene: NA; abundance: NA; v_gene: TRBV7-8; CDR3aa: CASSSSTKEQYF; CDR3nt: TGTGCCAGCAGCTCATCTACCAAAGAGCAGTACTTC
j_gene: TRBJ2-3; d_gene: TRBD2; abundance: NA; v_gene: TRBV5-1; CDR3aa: CASGTDPRLAGGLGTQYF; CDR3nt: TGCGCCAGCGGGACTGATCCCCGGCTAGCGGGAGGTTTAGGTACGCAGTATTTT
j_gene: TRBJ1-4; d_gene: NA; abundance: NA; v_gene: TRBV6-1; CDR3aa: CASSEQPHRGEKLFF; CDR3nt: TGTGCCAGCAGTGAACAACCCCATCGGGGTGAAAAACTGTTTTTT
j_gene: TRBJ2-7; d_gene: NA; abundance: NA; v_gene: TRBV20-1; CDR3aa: CSASLPGTISSYEQYF; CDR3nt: TGCAGTGCTAGCCTCCCGGGGACCATCAGCTCCTACGAGCAGTACTTC
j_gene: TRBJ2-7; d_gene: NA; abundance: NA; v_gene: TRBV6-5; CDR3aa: CASSYNRQLSYEQYF; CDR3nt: TGTGCCAGCAGTTATAATCGGCAGCTCTCCTACGAGCAGTACTTC
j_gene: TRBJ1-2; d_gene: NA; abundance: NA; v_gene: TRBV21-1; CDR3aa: CASCYGYTF; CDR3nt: TGTGCCAGCTGCTATGGCTACACCTTC
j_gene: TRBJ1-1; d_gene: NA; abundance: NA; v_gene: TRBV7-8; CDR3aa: CASSTAGLDTGAFF; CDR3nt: TGTGCCAGCAGCACCGCAGGGCTAGACACTGGAGCTTTCTTT
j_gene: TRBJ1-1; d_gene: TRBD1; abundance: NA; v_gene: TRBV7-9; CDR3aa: CASSLTHVGQGTFGAFF; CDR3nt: TGTGCCAGCAGCTTAACGCACGTGGGACAGGGGACTTTTGGAGCTTTCTTT
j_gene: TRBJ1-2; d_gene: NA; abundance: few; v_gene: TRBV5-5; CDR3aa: CASSLFSEDGYTF; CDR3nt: TGTGCCAGCAGCTTGTTTTCGGAGGATGGCTACACCTTC
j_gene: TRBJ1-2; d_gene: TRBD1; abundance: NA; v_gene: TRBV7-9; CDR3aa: CASSQTGNPNYGYTF; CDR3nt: TGTGCCAGCAGCCAGACAGGGAATCCTAACTATGGCTACACCTTC
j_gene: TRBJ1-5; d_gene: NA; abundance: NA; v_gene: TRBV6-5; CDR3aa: CASSYLINQPQHF; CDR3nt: TGTGCCAGCAGTTACCTTATAAATCAGCCCCAGCATTTT
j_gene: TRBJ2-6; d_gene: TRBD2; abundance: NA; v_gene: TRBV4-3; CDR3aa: CASSQETGGVGLTF; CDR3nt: TGCGCCAGCAGCCAAGAGACGGGGGGTGTCGGCCTGACTTTC
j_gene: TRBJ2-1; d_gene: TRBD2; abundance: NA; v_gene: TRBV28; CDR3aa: CASSSLAGGFDEQFF; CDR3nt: TGTGCTAGCAGTTCGCTAGCGGGGGGGTTCGATGAGCAGTTCTTC
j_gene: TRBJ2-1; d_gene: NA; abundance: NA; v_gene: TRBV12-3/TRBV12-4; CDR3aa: CASSLIGGISNEQFF; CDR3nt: TGTGCCAGCAGTTTAATTGGCGGGATCTCTAATGAGCAGTTCTTC
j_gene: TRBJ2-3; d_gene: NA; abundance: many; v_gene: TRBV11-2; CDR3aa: CASSLGSDTQYF; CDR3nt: TGTGCCAGCAGCTTGGGATCAGATACGCAGTATTTT
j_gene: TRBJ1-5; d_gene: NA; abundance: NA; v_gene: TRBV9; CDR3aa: CASSVEGSYNQPQHF; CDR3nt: TGTGCCAGCAGCGTAGAGGGCAGTTACAATCAGCCCCAGCATTTT